The 5 T cell receptor beta chains below all came from one sample that was sequenced in a study of siplizumab effects on memory and regulatory T cells. TCRdb's copy holds only in-frame clones and misses some; the assay was immunoSEQ multiplex PCR. This table holds about 100,000 clones, approximately 91% found once. Material: CD4+ T cells sorted from blood. Receptors were obtained from a human donor in good health.

The V call is TRBV18, the J call TRBJ1-3; a possible D gene is TRBD1 (5 bases). The germline CDR1 and CDR2 sequences are KGHSH and LQKENI. CDR3 length equals 16 residues. Trimming pared 3 bases from V and 1 base from J, leaving 13 bases between. The CDR3 nucleotides read TGTGCCAGCTCACCCCGGAGCCCAGGGTCTGGAAACACCATATATTTT. Translated: CASSPRSPGSGNTIYF. The full variable domain, rest sourced from reference TRBV18 and TRBJ1-3, is NAGVMQNPRHLVRRRGQEARLRCSPMKGHSHVYWYRQLPEEGLKFMVYLQKENIIDESGMPKERFSAEFPKEGPSILRIQQVVRGDSAAYFCASSPRSPGSGNTIYFGEGSWLTVV.

This sequence joins TRBV6-1 and TRBJ2-5, with 15 bases fitting TRBD2. From germline, CDR1 is MNHNS and CDR2 SASEGT. There are 15 residues in the CDR3. V shed 6 bases, J shed 5 bases, and the junction held 4 bases outside the gene matches. Written as DNA, the CDR3 is TGTGCCAGCAGAAGGACTAGCGGGGGGGCTGAGACCCAGTACTTC. This encodes CASRRTSGGAETQYF.

This clone was found once. This chain joins TRBV6-5 and TRBJ1-2; D is unclear. The CDR3 covers 12 residues. Germline V gene lookup returns CDR1 MNHEY and CDR2 SVGAGI. The V end lost 6 bases, the J end lost 6 bases, and 11 bases lay between the germline ends. CDR3 in DNA: TGTGCCAGCAGAAGGCCCGCGAATGGCTACACCTTC. Translation: CASRRPANGYTF.

This clone appeared a few times. V is TRBV30 and J is TRBJ1-1; TRBD1 matches 8 bases. This CDR3 is 14 amino acids long. In germline, CDR1 is GTSNPN, CDR2 SVGIG (reference sequence). The ends lost 1 base at V and 4 bases at J; junction bases unmatched: 5. The CDR3 region is CAWSAAGGGTEAFF. The CDR3 DNA reads TGTGCCTGGAGTGCTGCAGGGGGCGGCACTGAAGCTTTCTTT.

V is TRBV28 and J is TRBJ1-2; D uncertain. V was shortened by 3 bases and J by 7 bases, with 9 bases between the two germline ends. The CDR3 runs to 12 residues. Germline V gene sequence: CDR1 MDHEN, CDR2 SYDVKM. The CDR3 loop reads CASSFRGAGYTF. CDR3 DNA: TGTGCCAGCAGTTTCCGGGGTGCTGGCTACACCTTC.